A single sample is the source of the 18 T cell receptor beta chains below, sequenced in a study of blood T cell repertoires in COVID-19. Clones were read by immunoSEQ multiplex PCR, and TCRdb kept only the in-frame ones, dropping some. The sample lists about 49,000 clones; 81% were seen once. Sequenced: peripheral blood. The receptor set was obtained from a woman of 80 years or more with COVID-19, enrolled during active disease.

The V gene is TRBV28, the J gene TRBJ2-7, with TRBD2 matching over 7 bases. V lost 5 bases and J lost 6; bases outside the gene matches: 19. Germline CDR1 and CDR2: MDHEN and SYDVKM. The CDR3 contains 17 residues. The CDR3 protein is CASSPLTREGPRSEQYF. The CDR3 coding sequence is TGTGCCAGCAGTCCTCTGACTAGGGAGGGCCCGCGGTCCGAGCAGTACTTC.

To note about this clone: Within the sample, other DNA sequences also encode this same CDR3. CDR3: CASSLVGGSTDTQYF. CDR3 nucleotides: TGCGCCAGCAGCTTGGTTGGGGGGAGCACAGATACGCAGTATTTT. The chain combines TRBV5-1 with TRBJ2-3, with a weak D call TRBD2 (6 bases). The CDR3 is made up of 15 amino acids. Germline values: CDR1 SGHRS, CDR2 YFSETQ. The V end lost 0 bases, the J end lost 0 bases, and 8 bases lay between the germline ends. The full variable domain, rest sourced from reference TRBV5-1 and TRBJ2-3, is KAGVTQTPRYLIKTRGQQVTLSCSPISGHRSVSWYQQTPGQGLQFLFEYFSETQRNKGNFPGRFSGRQFSNSRSEMNVSTLELGDSALYLCASSLVGGSTDTQYFGPGTRLTVL.

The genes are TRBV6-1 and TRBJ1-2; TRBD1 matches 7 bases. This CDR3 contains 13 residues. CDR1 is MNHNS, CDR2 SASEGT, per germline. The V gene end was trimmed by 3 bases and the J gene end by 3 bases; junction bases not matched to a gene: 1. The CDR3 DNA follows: TGTGCCAGCAGTGATACAGGGGACTATGGCTACACCTTC. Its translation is CASSDTGDYGYTF.

The CDR3 protein is CASSLGQNYGYTF. CDR3 DNA sequence: TGTGCCAGCAGCTTAGGGCAGAACTATGGCTACACCTTC. This chain uses TRBV7-6 with TRBJ1-2; D remains unclear. V was trimmed by 1 base and J by 2 bases, leaving 5 bases between them. This CDR3 contains 13 residues. Germline V CDR1 and CDR2: SGHVS, FNYEAQ.

CDR3 residues: CASSRRDRGHEQYF. The CDR3 region has the DNA TGTGCCAGCAGCAGAAGGGACAGGGGCCACGAGCAGTACTTC. The chain carries TRBV21-1 and TRBJ2-7; the D call of TRBD1 is as the table states it, not checked on the DNA. TRBV21-1 is marked as a pseudogene. The CDR3 runs to 14 residues.

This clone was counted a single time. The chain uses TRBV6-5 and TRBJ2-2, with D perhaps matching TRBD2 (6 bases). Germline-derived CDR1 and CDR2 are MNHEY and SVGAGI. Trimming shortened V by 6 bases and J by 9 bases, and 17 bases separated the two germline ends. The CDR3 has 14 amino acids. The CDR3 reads CASRVGLGRRELFF. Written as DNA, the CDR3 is TGTGCCAGCAGGGTTGGACTGGGGAGGAGGGAGCTGTTTTTT.

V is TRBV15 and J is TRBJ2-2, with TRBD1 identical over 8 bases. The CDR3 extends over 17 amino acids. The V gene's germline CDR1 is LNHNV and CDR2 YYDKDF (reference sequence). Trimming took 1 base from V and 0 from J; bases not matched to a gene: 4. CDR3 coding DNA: TGTGCCACCAGCAGAGTACCGACAGGGGCGAACACCGGGGAGCTGTTTTTT. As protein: CATSRVPTGANTGELFF.

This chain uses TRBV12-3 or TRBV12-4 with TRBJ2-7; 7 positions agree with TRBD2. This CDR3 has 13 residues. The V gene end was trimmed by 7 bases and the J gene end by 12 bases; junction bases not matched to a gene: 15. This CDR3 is CASTEGLTRTLYF. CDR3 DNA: TGTGCCAGCACCGAGGGACTAACTAGGACCCTGTACTTC.

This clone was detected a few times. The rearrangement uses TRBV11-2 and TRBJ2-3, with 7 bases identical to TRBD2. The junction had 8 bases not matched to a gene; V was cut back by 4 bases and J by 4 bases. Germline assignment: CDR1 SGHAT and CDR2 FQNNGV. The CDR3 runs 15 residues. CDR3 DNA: TGTGCCAGCAGCTGGTCGGGAGGATTGTCAGATACGCAGTATTTT. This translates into CASSWSGGLSDTQYF.

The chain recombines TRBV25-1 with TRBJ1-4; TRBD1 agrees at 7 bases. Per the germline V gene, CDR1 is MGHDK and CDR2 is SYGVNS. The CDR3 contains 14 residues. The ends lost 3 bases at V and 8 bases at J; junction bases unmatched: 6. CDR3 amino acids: CASSEVTGWEKLFF. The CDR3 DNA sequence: TGTGCCAGCAGTGAGGTGACAGGGTGGGAAAAACTGTTTTTT. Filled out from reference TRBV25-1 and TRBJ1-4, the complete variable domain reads EADIYQTPRYLVIGTGKKITLECSQTMGHDKMYWYQQDPGMELHLIHYSYGVNSTEKGDLSSESTVSRIRTEHFPLTLESARPSHTSQYLCASSEVTGWEKLFFGSGTQLSVL.

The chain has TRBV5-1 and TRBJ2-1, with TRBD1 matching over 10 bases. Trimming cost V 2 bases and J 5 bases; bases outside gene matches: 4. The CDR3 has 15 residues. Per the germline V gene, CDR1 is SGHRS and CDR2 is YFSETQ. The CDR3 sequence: CASSFLTGGNNEQFF. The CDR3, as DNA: TGCGCCAGCAGCTTTCTGACAGGGGGCAACAATGAGCAGTTCTTC.

The CDR3 reads CASSLMGAVPGELFF. The CDR3 DNA reads as TGTGCCAGCAGCTTAATGGGGGCGGTGCCCGGGGAGCTGTTTTTT. V is TRBV7-3 and J is TRBJ2-2, with D perhaps TRBD1 (6 bases). The V end was cut by 1 base, the J end by 6 bases, with 12 bases between. Germline values: CDR1 SGHTA, CDR2 FQGTGA. The CDR3 runs to 15 residues. Based on the CDR3 plus reference TRBV7-3 and TRBJ2-2, the full variable domain is GAGVSQTPSNKVTEKGKYVELRCDPISGHTALYWYRQSLGQGPEFLIYFQGTGAADDSGLPNDRFFAVRPEGSVSTLKIQRTERGDSAVYLCASSLMGAVPGELFFGEGSRLTVL.

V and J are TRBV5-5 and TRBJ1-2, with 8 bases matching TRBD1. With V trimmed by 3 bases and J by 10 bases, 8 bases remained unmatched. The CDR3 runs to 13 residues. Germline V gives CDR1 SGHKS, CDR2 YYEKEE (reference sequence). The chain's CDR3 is CASSSGTGLFYTF. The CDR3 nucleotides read TGTGCCAGCAGCTCCGGGACAGGTCTTTTCTACACCTTC.

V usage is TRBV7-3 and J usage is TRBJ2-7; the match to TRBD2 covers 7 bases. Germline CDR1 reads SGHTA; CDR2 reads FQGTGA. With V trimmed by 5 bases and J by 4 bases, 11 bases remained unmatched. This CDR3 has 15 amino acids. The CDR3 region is CASSRDASGGYEQYF. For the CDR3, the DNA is TGTGCCAGCAGCCGCGACGCTAGCGGAGGTTACGAGCAGTACTTC.

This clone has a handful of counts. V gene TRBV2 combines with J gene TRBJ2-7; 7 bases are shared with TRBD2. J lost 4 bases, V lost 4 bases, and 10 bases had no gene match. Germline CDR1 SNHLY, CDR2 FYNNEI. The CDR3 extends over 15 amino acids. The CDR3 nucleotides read TGTGCCAGCAGTGGAGGGTGGGAGGGAAGATACGAGCAGTACTTC. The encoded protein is CASSGGWEGRYEQYF.

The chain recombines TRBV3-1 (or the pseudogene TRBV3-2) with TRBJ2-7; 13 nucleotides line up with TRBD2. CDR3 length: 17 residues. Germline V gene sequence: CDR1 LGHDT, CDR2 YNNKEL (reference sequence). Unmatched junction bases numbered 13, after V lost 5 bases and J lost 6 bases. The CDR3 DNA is TGTGCCAGCAGCGAAGGACTAGCGGGAGTCAGCAAACCCGAGCAGTACTTC. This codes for CASSEGLAGVSKPEQYF.

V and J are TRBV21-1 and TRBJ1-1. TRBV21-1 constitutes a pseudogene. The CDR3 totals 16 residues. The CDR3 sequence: CASSKAGGPMNTEAFF. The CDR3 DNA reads TGTGCCAGCAGCAAAGCGGGAGGTCCGATGAACACTGAAGCTTTCTTT.

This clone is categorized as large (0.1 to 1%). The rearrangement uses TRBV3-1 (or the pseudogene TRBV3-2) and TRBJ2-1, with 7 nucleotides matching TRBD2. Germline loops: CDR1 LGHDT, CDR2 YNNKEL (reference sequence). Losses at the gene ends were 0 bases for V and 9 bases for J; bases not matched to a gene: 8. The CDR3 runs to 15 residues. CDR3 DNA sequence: TGTGCCAGCAGCCAAGATGGACTAGGTCGGACTGAGCAGTTCTTC. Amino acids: CASSQDGLGRTEQFF.